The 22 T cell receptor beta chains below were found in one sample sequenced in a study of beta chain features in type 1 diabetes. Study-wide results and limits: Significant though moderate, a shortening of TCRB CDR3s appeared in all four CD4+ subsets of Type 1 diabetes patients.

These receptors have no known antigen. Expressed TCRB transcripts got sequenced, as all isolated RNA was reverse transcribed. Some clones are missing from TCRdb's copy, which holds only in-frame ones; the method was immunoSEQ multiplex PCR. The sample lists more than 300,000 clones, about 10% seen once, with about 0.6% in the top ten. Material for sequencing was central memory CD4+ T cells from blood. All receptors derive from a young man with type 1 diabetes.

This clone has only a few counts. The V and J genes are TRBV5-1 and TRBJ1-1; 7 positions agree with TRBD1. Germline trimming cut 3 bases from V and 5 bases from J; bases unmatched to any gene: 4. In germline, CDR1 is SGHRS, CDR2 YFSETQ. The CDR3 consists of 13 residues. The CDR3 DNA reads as TGCGCCAGCAGCTCCACAGGGGATACTGAAGCTTTCTTT. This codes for CASSSTGDTEAFF. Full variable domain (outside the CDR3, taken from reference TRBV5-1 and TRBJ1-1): KAGVTQTPRYLIKTRGQQVTLSCSPISGHRSVSWYQQTPGQGLQFLFEYFSETQRNKGNFPGRFSGRQFSNSRSEMNVSTLELGDSALYLCASSSTGDTEAFFGQGTRLTVV.

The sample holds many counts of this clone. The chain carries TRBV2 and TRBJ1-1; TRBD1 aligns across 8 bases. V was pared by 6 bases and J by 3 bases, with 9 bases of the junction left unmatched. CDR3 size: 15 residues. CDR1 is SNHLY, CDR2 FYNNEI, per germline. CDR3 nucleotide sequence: TGTGCCAGCAGATGGACAGGGAATTCAGACACTGAAGCTTTCTTT. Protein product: CASRWTGNSDTEAFF. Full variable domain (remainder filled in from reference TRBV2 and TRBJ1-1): EPEVTQTPSHQVTQMGQEVILRCVPISNHLYFYWYRQILGQKVEFLVSFYNNEISEKSEIFDDQFSVERPDGSNFTLKIRSTKLEDSAMYFCASRWTGNSDTEAFFGQGTRLTVV.

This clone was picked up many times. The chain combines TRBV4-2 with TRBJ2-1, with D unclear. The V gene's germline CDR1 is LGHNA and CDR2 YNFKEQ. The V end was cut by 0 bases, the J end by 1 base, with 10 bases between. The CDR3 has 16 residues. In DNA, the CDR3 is TGTGCCAGCAGCCAAGAATGGTCCGGGTCCTACAATGAGCAGTTCTTC. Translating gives CASSQEWSGSYNEQFF.

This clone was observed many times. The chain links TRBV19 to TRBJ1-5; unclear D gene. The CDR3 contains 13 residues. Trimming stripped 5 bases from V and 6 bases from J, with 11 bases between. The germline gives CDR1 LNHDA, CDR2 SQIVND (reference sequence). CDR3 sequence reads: CASSPTARQPQHF. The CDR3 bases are TGTGCCAGTAGTCCCACGGCCCGTCAGCCCCAGCATTTT.

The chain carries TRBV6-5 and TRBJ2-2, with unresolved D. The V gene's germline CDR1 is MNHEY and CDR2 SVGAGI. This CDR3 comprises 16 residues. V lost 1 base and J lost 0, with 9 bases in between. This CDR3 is CASSYLDTSNTGELFF. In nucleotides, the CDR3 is TGTGCCAGCAGTTACTTAGACACGTCGAACACCGGGGAGCTGTTTTTT.

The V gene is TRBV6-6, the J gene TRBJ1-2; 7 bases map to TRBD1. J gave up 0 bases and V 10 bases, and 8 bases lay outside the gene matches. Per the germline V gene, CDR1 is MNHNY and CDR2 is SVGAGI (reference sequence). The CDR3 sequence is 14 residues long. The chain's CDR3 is CAIRGTDTNYGYTF. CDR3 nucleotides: TGTGCCATCCGGGGGACAGATACTAACTATGGCTACACCTTC.

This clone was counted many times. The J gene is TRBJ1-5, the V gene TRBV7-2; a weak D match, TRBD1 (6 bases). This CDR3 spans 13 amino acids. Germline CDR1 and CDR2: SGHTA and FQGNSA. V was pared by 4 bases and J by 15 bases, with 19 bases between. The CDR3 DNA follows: TGTGCCAGCAGCTCCCCGGCGGGGGCCTTCATGCATTTT. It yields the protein CASSSPAGAFMHF. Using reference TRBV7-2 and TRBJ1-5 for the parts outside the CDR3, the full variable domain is GAGVSQSPSNKVTEKGKDVELRCDPISGHTALYWYRQSLGQGLEFLIYFQGNSAPDKSGLPSDRFSAERTGGSVSTLTIQRTQQEDSAVYLCASSSPAGAFMHFGDGTRLSIL.

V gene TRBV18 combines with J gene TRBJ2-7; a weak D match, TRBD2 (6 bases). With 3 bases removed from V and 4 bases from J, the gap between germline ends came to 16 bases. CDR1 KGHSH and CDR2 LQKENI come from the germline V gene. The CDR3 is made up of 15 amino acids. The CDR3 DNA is TGTGCCAGCTCACCCACGCCGGGAGCGGAGTACGAGCAGTACTTC. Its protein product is CASSPTPGAEYEQYF.

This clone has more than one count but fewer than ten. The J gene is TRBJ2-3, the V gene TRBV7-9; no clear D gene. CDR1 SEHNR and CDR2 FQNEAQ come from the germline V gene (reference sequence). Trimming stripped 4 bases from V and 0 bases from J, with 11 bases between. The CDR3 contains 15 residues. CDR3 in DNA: TGTGCCAGCAGCTCGCGCCGGGTCAGCACAGATACGCAGTATTTT. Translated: CASSSRRVSTDTQYF.

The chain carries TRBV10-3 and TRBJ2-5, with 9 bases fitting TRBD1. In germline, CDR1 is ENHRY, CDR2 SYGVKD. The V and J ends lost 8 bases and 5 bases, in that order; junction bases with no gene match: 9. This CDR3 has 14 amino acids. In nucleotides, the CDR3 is TGTGCCATCTCCGGGACAGGGATAGGGGAGACCCAGTACTTC. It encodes CAISGTGIGETQYF.

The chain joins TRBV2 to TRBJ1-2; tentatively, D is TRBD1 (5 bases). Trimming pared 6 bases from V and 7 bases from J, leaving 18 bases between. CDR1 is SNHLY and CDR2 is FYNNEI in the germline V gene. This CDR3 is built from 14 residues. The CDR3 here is CASSSSGAGSGYTF. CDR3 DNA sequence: TGTGCCAGCAGCTCCTCCGGGGCCGGATCTGGCTACACCTTC.

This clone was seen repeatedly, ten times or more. The CDR3 region is CASSFGLTGPQETQYF. CDR3 DNA: TGTGCCAGCAGCTTCGGCCTGACAGGGCCCCAAGAGACCCAGTACTTC. The chain is built from TRBV5-5 and TRBJ2-5; 7 nucleotides line up with TRBD1. CDR3 length: 16 amino acids. V trimming: 2 bases; J trimming: 1 base; junction bases outside the gene matches: 8. Per germline, CDR1 SGHKS and CDR2 YYEKEE (reference sequence). Full variable domain (missing parts from reference TRBV5-5 and TRBJ2-5): DAGVTQSPTHLIKTRGQQVTLRCSPISGHKSVSWYQQVLGQGPQFIFQYYEKEERGRGNFPDRFSARQFPNYSSELNVNALLLGDSALYLCASSFGLTGPQETQYFGPGTRLLVL.

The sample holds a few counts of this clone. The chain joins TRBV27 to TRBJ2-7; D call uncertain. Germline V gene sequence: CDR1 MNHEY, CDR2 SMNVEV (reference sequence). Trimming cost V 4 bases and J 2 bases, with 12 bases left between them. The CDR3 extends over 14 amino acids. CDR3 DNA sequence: TGTGCCAGCAGTTCAGAGGTGACGGCCTACGAGCAGTACTTC. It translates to CASSSEVTAYEQYF.

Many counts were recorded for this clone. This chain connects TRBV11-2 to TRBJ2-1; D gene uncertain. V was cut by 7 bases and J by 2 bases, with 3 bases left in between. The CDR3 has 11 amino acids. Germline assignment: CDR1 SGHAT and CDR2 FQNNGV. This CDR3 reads CASTTYNEQFF. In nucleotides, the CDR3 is TGTGCCAGCACGACCTACAATGAGCAGTTCTTC.

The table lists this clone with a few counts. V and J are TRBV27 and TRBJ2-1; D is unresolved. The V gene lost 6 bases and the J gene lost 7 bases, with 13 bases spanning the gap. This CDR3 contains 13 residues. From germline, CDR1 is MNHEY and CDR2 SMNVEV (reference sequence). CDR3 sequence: CASSRNNFNEQFF. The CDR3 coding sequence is TGTGCCAGCAGCCGGAACAATTTTAATGAGCAGTTCTTC.

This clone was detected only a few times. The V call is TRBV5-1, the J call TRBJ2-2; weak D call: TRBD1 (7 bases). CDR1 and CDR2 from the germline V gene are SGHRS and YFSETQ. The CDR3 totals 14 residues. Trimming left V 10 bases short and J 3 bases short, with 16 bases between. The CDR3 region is CAGAGQLDTGELFF. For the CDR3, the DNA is TGCGCCGGGGCGGGACAGTTGGACACCGGGGAGCTGTTTTTT.

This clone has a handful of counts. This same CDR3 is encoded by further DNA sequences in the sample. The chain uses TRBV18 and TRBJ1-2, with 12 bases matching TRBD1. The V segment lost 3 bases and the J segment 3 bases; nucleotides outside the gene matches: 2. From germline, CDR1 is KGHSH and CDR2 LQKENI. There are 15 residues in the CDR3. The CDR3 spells CASSPGTGGDYGYTF. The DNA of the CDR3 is TGTGCCAGCTCACCTGGGACAGGGGGCGACTATGGCTACACCTTC.

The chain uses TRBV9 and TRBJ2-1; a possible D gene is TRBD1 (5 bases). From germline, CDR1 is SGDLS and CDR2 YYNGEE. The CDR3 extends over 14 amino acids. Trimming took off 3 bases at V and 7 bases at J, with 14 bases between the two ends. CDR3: CASSAETVRNEQFF. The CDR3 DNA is TGTGCCAGCAGCGCGGAGACAGTCCGTAATGAGCAGTTCTTC. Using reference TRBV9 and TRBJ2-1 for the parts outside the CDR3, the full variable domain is DSGVTQTPKHLITATGQRVTLRCSPRSGDLSVYWYQQSLDQGLQFLIQYYNGEERAKGNILERFSAQQFPDLHSELNLSSLELGDSALYFCASSAETVRNEQFFGPGTRLTVL.

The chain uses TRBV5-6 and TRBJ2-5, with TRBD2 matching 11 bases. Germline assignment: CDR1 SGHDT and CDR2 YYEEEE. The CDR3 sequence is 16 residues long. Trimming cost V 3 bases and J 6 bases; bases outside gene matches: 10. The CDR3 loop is CASSSRTSGRGKTQYF. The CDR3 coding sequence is TGTGCCAGCAGCTCGCGTACTAGCGGGAGAGGAAAGACCCAGTACTTC.

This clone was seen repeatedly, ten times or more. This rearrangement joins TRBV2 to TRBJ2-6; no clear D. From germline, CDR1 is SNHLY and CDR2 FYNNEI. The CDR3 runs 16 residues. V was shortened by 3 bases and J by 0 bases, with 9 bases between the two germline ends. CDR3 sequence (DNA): TGTGCCAGCAGTGACCTTCATCCCTCTGGGGCCAACGTCCTGACTTTC. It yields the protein CASSDLHPSGANVLTF.

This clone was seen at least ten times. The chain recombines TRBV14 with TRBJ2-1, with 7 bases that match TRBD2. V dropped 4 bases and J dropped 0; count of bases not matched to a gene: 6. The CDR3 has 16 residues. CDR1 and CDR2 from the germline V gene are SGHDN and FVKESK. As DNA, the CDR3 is TGTGCCAGCAGCCTGTCCCGGACTAGCTCCTACAATGAGCAGTTCTTC. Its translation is CASSLSRTSSYNEQFF.

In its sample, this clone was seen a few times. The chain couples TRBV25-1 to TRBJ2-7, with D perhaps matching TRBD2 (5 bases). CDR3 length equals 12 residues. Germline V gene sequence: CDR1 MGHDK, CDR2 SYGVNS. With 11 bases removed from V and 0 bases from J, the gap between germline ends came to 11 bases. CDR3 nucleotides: TGTGCCTCAGCGAGGGCCTCCTACGAGCAGTACTTC. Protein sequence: CASARASYEQYF.